This TCR beta chain was captured in a study of blood T cell repertoires in COVID-19. The assay was immunoSEQ multiplex PCR, and TCRdb's table has in-frame clones only and misses some. The repertoire consists of approximately 440,000 clones, with roughly 87% occurring once and the leading ten covering approximately 0.55%. In germline, CDR1 is ENHRY, CDR2 SYGVKD. With V trimmed by 5 bases and J by 5 bases, 6 bases remained unmatched. This CDR3 comprises 15 residues. The rearrangement links TRBV10-3 to TRBJ1-6; 7 bases align to TRBD1. Sequencing input: PBMCs or T cells enriched from blood (not recorded which). The sequence was collected from a man younger than 30 who had recovered from COVID-19. The CDR3 DNA reads as TGTGCCATCAGTTCGGGACAGCTAGATAATTCACCCCTCCACTTT. It specifies CAISSGQLDNSPLHF.